A single sample is the source of the 6 T cell receptor beta chains below, sequenced in a study of metastatic and nonmetastatic thyroid tumors (dated by TCRdb to the early 2020s). None of the patients had been given any treatment before thyroid surgery. Library preparation was by PCR. The run used an Illumina HiSeq 4000. Using fastp trimming at Q25 and MiXCR clonotype assembly, TCRdb reanalyzed the public sequencing data and kept in-frame beta chains. Counted in this sample were tens of thousands of clones; 24% of them appeared once. Of the sample, roughly 15% is held by the ten largest clones. Sequences were obtained from tumor tissue. All receptors come from a female donor with papillary thyroid cancer or a benign thyroid nodule (not recorded which). Some clones in this sample may be carry-over from other donors' samples.

This clone was counted only a few times. V usage is TRBV2 and J usage is TRBJ1-2; maybe TRBD1 (6 bases). CDR3 length: 12 amino acids. V was cut by 7 bases and J by 8 bases, with 14 bases left in between. Germline V gene data show CDR1 as SNHLY and CDR2 as FYNNEI. As DNA, the CDR3 is TGTGCCAGCATCGGGACACGGAAGGGCTACACCTTC. Translation: CASIGTRKGYTF.

This clone was found many times. V is TRBV10-2 and J is TRBJ1-1; 7 bases map to TRBD1. CDR1 and CDR2 (germline): WSHSY, SAAADI. V was clipped by 6 bases and J by 1 base; unmatched bases: 8. The CDR3 sequence is 15 residues long. The CDR3 loop is CASRMTGFGNTEAFF. CDR3 bases: TGCGCCAGCAGGATGACAGGGTTTGGGAACACTGAAGCTTTCTTT.

This clone appeared many times. The V and J genes are TRBV4-1 and TRBJ2-1; TRBD2 agrees at 10 bases. Trimming cost V 0 bases and J 3 bases; bases outside gene matches: 2. This CDR3 contains 16 residues. CDR1 is MGHRA and CDR2 is YSYEKL in the germline V gene. The chain's CDR3 is CASSQEGLAVYNEQFF. CDR3 DNA: TGCGCCAGCAGCCAAGAAGGACTAGCGGTCTACAATGAGCAGTTCTTC.

V is TRBV20-1 and J is TRBJ1-5; TRBD1 might be the D (5 bases). CDR3 length equals 14 residues. Trimming left V 5 bases short and J 1 base short, with 12 bases between. Germline CDR1 reads DFQATT; CDR2 reads SNEGSKA (reference sequence). In DNA form, the CDR3 reads TGCAGTGCTGTCCGGACATTGAGCAATCAGCCCCAGCATTTT. It translates to CSAVRTLSNQPQHF.

The rearrangement links TRBV29-1 to TRBJ1-1; D may be TRBD1 (5 bases). With 7 bases removed from V and 6 bases from J, the gap between germline ends came to 21 bases. Germline V gene lookup returns CDR1 SQVTM and CDR2 ANQGSEA. This CDR3 is 14 amino acids long. In nucleotides, the CDR3 is TGCAGCGCTGACGGGAGGGTATCGGGGGCTGAAGCTTTCTTT. Protein: CSADGRVSGAEAFF.

This clone was detected ten times or more. The V gene is TRBV5-4, the J gene TRBJ2-1; 10 bases map to TRBD1. The germline V gene has CDR1 SGHNT and CDR2 YYREEE (reference sequence). The CDR3 totals 16 residues. V lost 5 bases to trimming and J lost 7 bases; unmatched junction nucleotides: 12. The CDR3 region is CASSFERQGASNEQFF. CDR3 bases: TGTGCCAGCAGTTTTGAACGACAGGGGGCTTCAAATGAGCAGTTCTTC.